This T cell receptor (beta chain) was recorded in a study of blood T cells in healthy people across ages. This clonotype has just a few counts. The second PCR ran about 6 to 12 cycles with a sample-barcoded 5' primer and J-beta primers. The template-switch adaptor was a 5' adaptor with 12 random nucleotides. It tagged each cDNA molecule. TCRdb reprocessed the 5' RACE reads with MiXCR, giving one entry per CDR3 protein. The profile covers over 550,000 distinct CDR3 sequences, with about 30% appearing a single time and less than 20% taken by the ten largest. The CDR3 runs to 14 residues. Germline CDR1 is MDHEN and CDR2 is SYDVKM. Trimming took off 6 bases at V and 4 bases at J, with 10 bases between the two ends.

The rearrangement joins TRBV28 to TRBJ1-6; D is unclear. The specimen was blood. The receptor was derived from a woman over 75 in good health. The CDR3 protein is CASSPGRYNSPLHF. CDR3 nucleotides: TGTGCCAGCAGCCCAGGCCGGTATAATTCACCCCTCCACTTT.